This T cell receptor (beta chain) was profiled in a study of a mutant IDH1 vaccine in newly diagnosed glioma. Study-level background: Vaccine dosing followed radiotherapy by 4-6 weeks, or accompanied temozolomide cycles.

This sample's time point: week 23, last vaccination. Alongside topical imiquimod, each dose of vaccine comprised 300 ug of mutant IDH1 20-mer peptide. Each tumor in the donors was a new WHO grade 3 or 4 astrocytoma, IDH1-mutant and ATRX-lost. TCRdb's table, derived via immunoSEQ multiplex PCR, lists solely in-frame clones and lacks some. This sample has approximately 67,000 clones, with 84% found just once. Trimming took off 4 bases at V and 4 bases at J, with 16 bases between the two ends. Germline assignment: CDR1 SNHLY and CDR2 FYNNEI. There are 15 residues in the CDR3. With regard to this clone: Its antigen is as yet unknown.

The chain combines TRBV2 with TRBJ1-2; no definite D call. The receptor was isolated from a man between 18 and 35 years old with glioma. The material was PBMCs, obtained from a glioma patient whose treatment included an IDH1 peptide vaccine. This CDR3 reads CASSAPVRGSYGYTF. The CDR3 DNA reads as TGTGCCAGCAGTGCCCCGGTACGAGGGTCCTATGGCTACACCTTC.